The clone carrying this TCR beta chain was found a few times. Its antigen remains unidentified. Amplified TCR beta CDR3 regions came from RNA transcripts. Researchers ran a first-round RT-PCR on the TCR CDR3 using the HTBI primer set. MiXCR, applied by TCRdb to the multiplex PCR reads, yields one record per CDR3 protein. The data contain 450,000 to 500,000 distinct CDR3 sequences, 20% to 25% of them singletons. The data originate from a study of T cells in Graves' hyperthyroidism and ophthalmopathy. As for the study in general: Peripheral blood draws took place at initial diagnosis, ahead of any treatment. Overall study results and limits: By a 13 V-J model, ophthalmopathy was set apart from stable hyperthyroidism. In validation, the model predicted ophthalmopathy. These predictions came a median approximately six months before onset.

Ophthalmopathy patients had Clinical Activity Score at least 3, NOSPECS grade at least 4, duration under 3 months. The CDR3 is made up of 16 amino acids. V lost 0 bases and J lost 1, with 9 bases in between. The germline CDR1 and CDR2 sequences are WNHNN and SYGVQD (reference sequence). Sequenced input: blood. This chain joins TRBV10-1 and TRBJ2-2; D is possibly TRBD2 (6 bases). The receptor was isolated from a woman aged 70 to 79 with Graves' ophthalmopathy. CDR3 loop: CASSESGGVNTGELFF. The CDR3 nucleotides are TGCGCCAGCAGTGAGTCTGGCGGGGTGAACACCGGGGAGCTGTTTTTT.